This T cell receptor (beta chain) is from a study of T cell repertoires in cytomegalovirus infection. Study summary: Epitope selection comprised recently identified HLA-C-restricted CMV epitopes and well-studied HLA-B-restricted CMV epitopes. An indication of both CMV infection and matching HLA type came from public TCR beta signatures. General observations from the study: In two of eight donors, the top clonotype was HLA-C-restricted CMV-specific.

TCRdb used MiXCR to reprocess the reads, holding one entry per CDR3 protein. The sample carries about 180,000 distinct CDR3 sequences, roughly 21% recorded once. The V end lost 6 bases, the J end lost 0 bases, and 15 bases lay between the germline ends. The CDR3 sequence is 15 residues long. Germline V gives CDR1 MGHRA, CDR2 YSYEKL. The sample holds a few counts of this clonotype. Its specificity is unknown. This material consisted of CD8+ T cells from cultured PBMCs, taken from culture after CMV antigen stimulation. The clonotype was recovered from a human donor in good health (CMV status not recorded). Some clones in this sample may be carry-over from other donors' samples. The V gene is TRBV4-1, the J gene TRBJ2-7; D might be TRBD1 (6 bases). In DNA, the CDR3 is TGCGCCAGCAGACCGGACAGTCCCGACTCCTACGAGCAGTACTTC. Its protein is CASRPDSPDSYEQYF.